This T cell receptor beta chain derives from a study of blood T cell repertoires in COVID-19. Study as a whole: COVID-19 samples, acute and convalescent, were from the United States, Italy and Spain. The analysed material was cDNA or gDNA that came from T cells, B-cell-depleted T cells, or PBMCs.

Germline CDR1 MDHEN, CDR2 SYDVKM. The CDR3 totals 13 residues. V shed 6 bases and J shed 7 bases, with 15 bases lying between them. In the original processing: Estimated nucleated cell counts came from reference gene primer amplification. Sequencing was performed with immunoSEQ multiplex PCR; in TCRdb, only in-frame clones are kept and a portion is missing. That table gives V, J and clone size, and the DNA gave D and trimming. In the table there are around 250,000 clones, about 88% of which are singletons. Sequencing was carried out using peripheral blood. The chain employs TRBV28 and TRBJ2-5; possible D gene TRBD2, 7 bases. This TCR came from a man aged 18-30 years with active or convalescent COVID-19. The CDR3 DNA is TGTGCCAGCAGACCGGGGGGCCAGGGGACCCAGTACTTC. It translates to CASRPGGQGTQYF.